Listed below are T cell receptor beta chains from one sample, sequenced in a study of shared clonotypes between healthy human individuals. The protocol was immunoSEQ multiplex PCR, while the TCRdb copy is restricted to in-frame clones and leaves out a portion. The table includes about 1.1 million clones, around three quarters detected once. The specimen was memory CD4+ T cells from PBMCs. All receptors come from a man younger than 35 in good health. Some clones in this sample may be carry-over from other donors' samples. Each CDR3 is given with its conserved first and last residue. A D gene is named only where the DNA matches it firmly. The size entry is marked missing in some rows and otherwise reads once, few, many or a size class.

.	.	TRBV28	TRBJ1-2	CASSLVTGGYTF	TGTGCCAGCAGTTTAGTAACGGGAGGCTACACCTTC
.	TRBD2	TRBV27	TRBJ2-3	CASRGIGRGRTDTQYF	TGTGCCAGCAGGGGGATCGGGAGGGGCCGGACAGATACGCAGTATTTT
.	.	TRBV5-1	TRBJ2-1	CASSLSDASYNEQFF	TGCGCCAGCAGCTTGTCGGACGCCTCCTACAATGAGCAGTTCTTC
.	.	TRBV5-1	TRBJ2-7	CASSLGQGGEQYF	TGCGCCAGCAGCTTGGGCCAGGGCGGGGAGCAGTACTTC
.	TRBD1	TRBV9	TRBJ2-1	CASSETGDSYNEQFF	TGTGCCAGCAGCGAGACAGGGGATTCCTACAATGAGCAGTTCTTC
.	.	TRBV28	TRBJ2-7	CASCKTGITYEQYF	TGTGCCAGCTGTAAAACAGGGATAACCTACGAGCAGTACTTC
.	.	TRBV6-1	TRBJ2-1	CASSYTSSYNEQFF	TGTGCCAGCAGCTATACTAGCTCCTACAATGAGCAGTTCTTC
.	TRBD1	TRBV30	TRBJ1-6	CAWSVTGGDSPLHF	TGTGCCTGGAGTGTTACAGGGGGGGATTCACCCCTCCACTTT
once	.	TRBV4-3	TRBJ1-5	CASSQRTEGNQPQHF	TGCGCCAGCAGCCAAAGGACAGAGGGCAATCAGCCCCAGCATTTT
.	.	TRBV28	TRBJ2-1	CASSSHGGANEQFF	TGTGCCAGCAGTTCCCACGGGGGTGCCAATGAGCAGTTCTTC
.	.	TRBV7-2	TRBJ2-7	CASSLVVGGPYEQYF	TGTGCCAGCAGCTTAGTCGTGGGGGGGCCCTACGAGCAGTACTTC
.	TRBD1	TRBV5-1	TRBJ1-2	CASSLTTGTGGRGYTF	TGCGCCAGCAGCCTCACTACCGGGACAGGGGGTCGGGGCTACACCTTC
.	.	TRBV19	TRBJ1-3	CASGGLAGNTIYF	TGTGCCAGTGGGGGTCTAGCCGGAAACACCATATATTTT
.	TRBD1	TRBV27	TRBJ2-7	CASSSTGAYEQYF	TGTGCCAGCAGTTCGACAGGGGCCTACGAGCAGTACTTC
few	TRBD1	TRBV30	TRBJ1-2	CAWNSGTGTTYGYTF	TGTGCCTGGAACTCCGGGACAGGAACAACCTATGGCTACACCTTC
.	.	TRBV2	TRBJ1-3	CASRVDGSGNTIYF	TGTGCCAGCAGGGTCGACGGGTCTGGAAACACCATATATTTT
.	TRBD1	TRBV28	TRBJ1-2	CASGPGGTDGYTF	TGTGCCAGCGGCCCTGGGGGGACAGATGGCTACACCTTC
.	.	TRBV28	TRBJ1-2	CASSPLPGGYGYTF	TGTGCCAGCAGCCCCCTGCCTGGGGGCTATGGCTACACCTTC
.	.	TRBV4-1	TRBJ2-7	CASSLGRIGLSSSYEQYF	TGCGCCAGCAGCCTTGGCCGTATAGGGCTATCCAGCTCCTACGAGCAGTACTTC
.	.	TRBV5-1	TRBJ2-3	CASSLGVGGADTQYF	TGCGCCAGCAGCTTGGGGGTAGGAGGGGCAGATACGCAGTATTTT
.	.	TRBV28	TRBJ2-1	CASSFQEPNEQFF	TGTGCCAGCAGTTTCCAAGAACCGAATGAGCAGTTCTTC
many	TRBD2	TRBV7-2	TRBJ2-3	CASAGRGDDTQYF	TGTGCCAGTGCTGGGCGGGGGGACGATACGCAGTATTTT
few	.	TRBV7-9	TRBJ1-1	CASSLQQMNTEAFF	TGTGCCAGCAGCTTACAACAGATGAACACTGAAGCTTTCTTT
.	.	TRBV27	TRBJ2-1	CASSLLAGGSYNEQFF	TGTGCCAGCAGTTTATTAGCCGGAGGGTCCTACAATGAGCAGTTCTTC
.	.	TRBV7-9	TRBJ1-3	CASSLVTYENTIYF	TGTGCCAGCAGCTTAGTGACATACGAGAACACCATATATTTT
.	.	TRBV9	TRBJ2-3	CASSVTTIPDTQYF	TGTGCCAGCAGCGTTACTACCATCCCAGATACGCAGTATTTT
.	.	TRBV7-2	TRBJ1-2	CASRTGLNYGYTF	TGTGCCAGCAGAACAGGGCTTAACTATGGCTACACCTTC
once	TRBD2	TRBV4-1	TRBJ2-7	CASSQVLAGGYEQYF	TGCGCCAGCAGCCAAGTTCTAGCGGGAGGCTACGAGCAGTACTTC
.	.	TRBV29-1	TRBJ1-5	CSVGGNQPQHF	TGCAGCGTTGGGGGAAATCAGCCCCAGCATTTT
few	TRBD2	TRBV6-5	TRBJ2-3	CASRSLAGGPDTQYF	TGTGCCAGCAGATCACTAGCGGGAGGGCCAGATACGCAGTATTTT
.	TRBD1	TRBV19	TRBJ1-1	CASSTLDRRNTEAFF	TGTGCCAGTAGTACCCTGGACAGGAGGAACACTGAAGCTTTCTTT
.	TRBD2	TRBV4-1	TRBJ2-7	CASSRLLAGNSYEQYF	TGCGCCAGCAGCCGACTACTAGCGGGGAACTCCTACGAGCAGTACTTC
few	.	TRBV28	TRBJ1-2	CASSFEIGQPYGYTF	TGTGCCAGCAGTTTTGAAATTGGACAGCCCTATGGCTACACCTTC
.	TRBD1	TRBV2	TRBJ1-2	CASSEEDRFWGYTF	TGTGCCAGCAGTGAAGAGGACAGGTTTTGGGGCTACACCTTC
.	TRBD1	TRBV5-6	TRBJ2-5	CASSLGLQGVTQETQYF	TGTGCCAGCAGCTTGGGGTTGCAGGGGGTGACACAAGAGACCCAGTACTTC
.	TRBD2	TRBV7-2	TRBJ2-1	CASSLDRGAYNEQFF	TGTGCCAGCAGCTTAGATCGGGGGGCCTACAATGAGCAGTTCTTC
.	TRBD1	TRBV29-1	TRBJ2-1	CSTDRVGDNEQFF	TGCAGCACCGACAGGGTAGGGGACAATGAGCAGTTCTTC
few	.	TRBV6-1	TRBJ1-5	CASRQGNSNQPQHF	TGTGCCAGCAGGCAGGGGAATAGCAATCAGCCCCAGCATTTT
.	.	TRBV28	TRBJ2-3	CASSPPYLDTQYF	TGTGCCAGCAGTCCCCCGTACTTAGATACGCAGTATTTT
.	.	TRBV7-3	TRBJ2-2	CASGFYEAGELFF	TGTGCCAGCGGATTTTATGAGGCCGGGGAGCTGTTTTTT
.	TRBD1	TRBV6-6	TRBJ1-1	CASSRQGEFTEAFF	TGTGCCAGCAGTCGGCAGGGGGAATTTACTGAAGCTTTCTTT
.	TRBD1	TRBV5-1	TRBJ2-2	CASSFLTGGTGELFF	TGCGCCAGCAGCTTCCTGACAGGGGGCACCGGGGAGCTGTTTTTT
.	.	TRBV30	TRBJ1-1	CAWIEFAGTEAFF	TGTGCCTGGATTGAGTTCGCGGGCACTGAAGCTTTCTTT
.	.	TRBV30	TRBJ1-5	CAWSVLINQPQHF	TGTGCCTGGAGTGTCCTGATCAATCAGCCCCAGCATTTT
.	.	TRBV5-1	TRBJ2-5	CASSPSTDQYF	TGCGCCAGCAGCCCTAGTACCGACCAGTACTTC
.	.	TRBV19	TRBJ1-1	CATKGQMNTEAFF	TGTGCCACCAAGGGCCAGATGAACACTGAAGCTTTCTTT
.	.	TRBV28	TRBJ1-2	CASTRGPSRGYTF	TGTGCCAGCACCAGAGGACCAAGTCGGGGCTACACCTTC
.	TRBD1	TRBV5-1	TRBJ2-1	CASSLLGQGFYNEQFF	TGCGCCAGCAGCTTGTTGGGACAGGGGTTTTACAATGAGCAGTTCTTC
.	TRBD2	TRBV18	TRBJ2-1	CASSPPGLAGVEQFF	TGTGCCAGCTCACCACCGGGCCTAGCGGGAGTTGAGCAGTTCTTC
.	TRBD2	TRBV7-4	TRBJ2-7	CASSFRGGKDEQYF	TGTGCCAGCAGCTTCCGGGGGGGCAAGGACGAGCAGTACTTC
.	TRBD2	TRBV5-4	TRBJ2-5	CASSPRGGAGQETQYF	TGTGCCAGCAGCCCTAGGGGAGGAGCGGGACAAGAGACCCAGTACTTC
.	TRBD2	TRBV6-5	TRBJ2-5	CASSPGRGQETQYF	TGTGCCAGCAGTCCCGGGAGGGGCCAAGAGACCCAGTACTTC
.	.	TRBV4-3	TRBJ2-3	CASSQSLARTDTQYF	TGCGCCAGCAGCCAATCCCTAGCGCGCACAGATACGCAGTATTTT
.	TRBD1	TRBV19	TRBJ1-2	CATQGVYGYTF	TGTGCCACCCAGGGGGTTTACGGCTACACCTTC
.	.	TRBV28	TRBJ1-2	CASTVGFYGYTF	TGTGCCAGCACTGTGGGGTTCTATGGCTACACCTTC
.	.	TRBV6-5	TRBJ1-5	CASSWGGRSNQPQHF	TGTGCCAGCAGTTGGGGGGGGCGGAGCAATCAGCCCCAGCATTTT